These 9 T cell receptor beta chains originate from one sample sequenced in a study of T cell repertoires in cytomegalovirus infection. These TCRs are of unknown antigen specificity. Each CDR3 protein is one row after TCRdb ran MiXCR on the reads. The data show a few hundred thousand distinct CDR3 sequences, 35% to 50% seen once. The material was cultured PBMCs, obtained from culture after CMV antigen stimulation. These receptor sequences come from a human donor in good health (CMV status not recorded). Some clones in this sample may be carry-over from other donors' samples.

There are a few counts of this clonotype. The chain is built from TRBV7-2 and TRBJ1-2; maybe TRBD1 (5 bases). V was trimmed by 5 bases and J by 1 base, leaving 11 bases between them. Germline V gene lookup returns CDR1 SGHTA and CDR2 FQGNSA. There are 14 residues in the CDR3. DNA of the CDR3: TGTGCCAGCAGCAAGGACACCTTTAACTATGGCTACACCTTC. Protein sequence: CASSKDTFNYGYTF.

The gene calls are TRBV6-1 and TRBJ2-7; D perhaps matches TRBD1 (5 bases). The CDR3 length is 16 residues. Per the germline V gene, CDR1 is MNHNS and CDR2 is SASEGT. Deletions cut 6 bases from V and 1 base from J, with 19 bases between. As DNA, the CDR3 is TGTGCCAGCAGCAAACCCGCATGGGGCAGTTCCTACGAGCAGTACTTC. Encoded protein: CASSKPAWGSSYEQYF.

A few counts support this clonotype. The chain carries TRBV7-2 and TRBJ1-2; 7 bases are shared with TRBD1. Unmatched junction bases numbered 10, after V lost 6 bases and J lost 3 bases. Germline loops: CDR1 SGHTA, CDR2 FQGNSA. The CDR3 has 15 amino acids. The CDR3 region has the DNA TGTGCCAGCAGTTCGAAGACAGGGCTGTACTATGGCTACACCTTC. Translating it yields CASSSKTGLYYGYTF.

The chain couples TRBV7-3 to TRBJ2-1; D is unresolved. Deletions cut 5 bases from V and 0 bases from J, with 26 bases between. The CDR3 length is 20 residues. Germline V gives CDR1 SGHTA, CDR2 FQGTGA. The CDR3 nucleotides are TGTGCCAGCAGCCCAGAGACCGGTCATGGCGACTTCAGCTCCTACAATGAGCAGTTCTTC. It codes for CASSPETGHGDFSSYNEQFF.

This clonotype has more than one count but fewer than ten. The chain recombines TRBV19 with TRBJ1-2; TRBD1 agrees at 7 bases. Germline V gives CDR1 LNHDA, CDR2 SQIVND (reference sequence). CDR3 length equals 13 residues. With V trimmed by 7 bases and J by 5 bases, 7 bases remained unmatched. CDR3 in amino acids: CASIRTGGYGYTF. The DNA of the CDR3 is TGTGCCAGTATCCGGACAGGCGGGTATGGCTACACCTTC.

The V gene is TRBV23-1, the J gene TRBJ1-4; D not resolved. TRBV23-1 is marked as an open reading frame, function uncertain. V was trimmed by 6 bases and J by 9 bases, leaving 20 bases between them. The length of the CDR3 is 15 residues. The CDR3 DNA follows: TGCGCCAGCAGCCCTTCACAGTGTTTGAAGAAAAAACTGTTTTTT. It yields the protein CASSPSQCLKKKLFF.

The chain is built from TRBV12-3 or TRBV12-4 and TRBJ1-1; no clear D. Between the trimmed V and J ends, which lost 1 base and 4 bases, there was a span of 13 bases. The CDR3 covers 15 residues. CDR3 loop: CASSLGRTASTEAFF. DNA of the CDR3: TGTGCCAGCAGTTTAGGCCGGACCGCGAGCACTGAAGCTTTCTTT.

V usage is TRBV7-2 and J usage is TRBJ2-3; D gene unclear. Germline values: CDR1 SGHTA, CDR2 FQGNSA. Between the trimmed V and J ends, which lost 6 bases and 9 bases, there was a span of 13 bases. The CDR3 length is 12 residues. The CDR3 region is CASSPPMETQYF. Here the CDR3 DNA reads TGTGCCAGCAGTCCCCCCATGGAAACGCAGTATTTT.

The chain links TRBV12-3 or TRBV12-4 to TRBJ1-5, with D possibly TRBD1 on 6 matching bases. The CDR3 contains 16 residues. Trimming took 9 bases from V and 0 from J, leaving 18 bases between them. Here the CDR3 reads CASDSLTGNSNQPQHF. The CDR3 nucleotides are TGTGCCAGTGATAGCCTAACAGGGAATAGCAATCAGCCCCAGCATTTT.